This T cell receptor beta chain was profiled in a study of shared clonotypes between healthy human individuals. The overall study: Serving as donors were a couple of women and a few men, whose ages spanned 18 to 49. CD8 memory received one plate per donor, CD8 naive two, CD4 memory three and CD4 naive three. General observations from the study: With few donors, the genetic and exposure-history diversity represented was limited.

Only in-frame clones appear in the TCRdb table, and some are missing; sequencing was by immunoSEQ multiplex PCR. This sample has fewer than 1 million clones, with about 96% found just once. V lost 6 bases and J lost 0, with 4 bases in between. Per the germline V gene, CDR1 is LNHDA and CDR2 is SQIVND (reference sequence). This CDR3 is 12 amino acids long. Terminally differentiated effector memory CD45RA+ cells were excluded from the naive CD8 cells, which were CD45RO-negative and positively selected for CCR7. Of note for this clone: Antigen: not known.

The sequence was collected from a young man in good health. The chain has TRBV19 and TRBJ2-3; D not certain. The material sequenced was naive CD8+ T cells sorted from blood. The CDR3 DNA is TGTGCCAGTAGCTGGAGCACAGATACGCAGTATTTT. Residues: CASSWSTDTQYF.